The present T cell receptor beta chain was sequenced within a study of T cells after yellow fever vaccination. This clonotype was counted many times. Its antigen is not known. Study outcomes and limitations: In post-booster samples, most primary-vaccination clones reappeared (approximately 96% CD4, roughly 89% CD8).

This CDR3 is built from 16 residues. Germline V gene data show CDR1 as SEHNR and CDR2 as FQNEAQ (reference sequence). Between the trimmed V and J ends, which lost 5 bases and 4 bases, there was a span of 19 bases. Using its own MiXCR run on the 5' RACE reads, TCRdb lists one record per CDR3 protein. The data show about 63,000 distinct CDR3 sequences, about 7% seen once. This chain joins TRBV7-9 and TRBJ2-3; D may correspond to TRBD1 or TRBD2 (5 bases each). This receptor was taken from a young man who received the YFV17D yellow fever vaccine. Sequencing was performed on CD8+ T cells sorted from PBMCs, taken 15 days after the yellow fever booster vaccination. CDR3 protein: CASSPQLSEGSDTQYF. The CDR3 region has the DNA TGTGCCAGCAGCCCCCAACTGAGCGAGGGGTCAGATACGCAGTATTTT.